What follows are 15 T cell receptor beta chains derived from one specimen sequenced in a study of blood T cell repertoires in COVID-19. Clones were read by immunoSEQ multiplex PCR, and TCRdb kept only the in-frame ones, dropping some. Found here are fewer than 500,000 clones, approximately 77% of them singletons; the top ten hold under 1.2%. Sequences were obtained from peripheral blood. The receptors derive from a human donor with acute or convalescent COVID-19. The donor label of this sample is uncertain.

This chain uses TRBV18 with TRBJ2-7; 10 positions match TRBD1. V was clipped by 5 bases and J by 2 bases; unmatched bases: 12. The germline V gene has CDR1 KGHSH and CDR2 LQKENI. The CDR3 contains 17 residues. CDR3: CASSALRGDRGTYEQYF. The CDR3 DNA reads TGTGCCAGCTCAGCCCTGCGTGGGGACAGGGGAACCTACGAGCAGTACTTC.

V and J are TRBV29-1 and TRBJ2-7, with 14 positions matching TRBD2. The ends lost 6 bases at V and 3 bases at J; junction bases unmatched: 7. From germline, CDR1 is SQVTM and CDR2 ANQGSEA. The CDR3 runs to 15 residues. Here the CDR3 DNA reads TGCAGCGTAGACTTGGGACTAGCGGGAGTCTACGAGCAGTACTTC. Amino acids: CSVDLGLAGVYEQYF.

The CDR3 sequence: CASSIVAGSVQETQYF. The CDR3 DNA reads TGTGCCAGTAGTATAGTGGCAGGGTCCGTCCAAGAGACCCAGTACTTC. The chain combines TRBV19 with TRBJ2-5; a weak D match, TRBD1 (5 bases). There are 16 residues in the CDR3. Germline V gene data show CDR1 as LNHDA and CDR2 as SQIVND (reference sequence). V lost 1 base to trimming and J lost 1 base, with 13 bases between them.

The CDR3 reads CASSLARTNSRELFF. The CDR3, as DNA: TGTGCCAGCAGCTTAGCGCGGACTAATTCGCGGGAGCTGTTTTTT. The chain employs TRBV7-2 and TRBJ2-2; D perhaps matches TRBD2 (6 bases). Per the germline V gene, CDR1 is SGHTA and CDR2 is FQGNSA. V lost 0 bases and J lost 9, with 14 bases in between. This CDR3 is built from 15 residues. The variable domain in full, with the rest retrieved from reference TRBV7-2 and TRBJ2-2, is GAGVSQSPSNKVTEKGKDVELRCDPISGHTALYWYRQSLGQGLEFLIYFQGNSAPDKSGLPSDRFSAERTGGSVSTLTIQRTQQEDSAVYLCASSLARTNSRELFFGEGSRLTVL.

The chain joins TRBV9 to TRBJ2-2; tentative D call: TRBD2 (6 bases). Germline V lookup: CDR1 SGDLS, CDR2 YYNGEE. The CDR3 runs 18 residues. V lost 3 bases to trimming and J lost 8 bases, with 26 bases between them. CDR3 in DNA: TGTGCCAGCAGCGCTCTGGGGACGGGAGTCGGTTTGGCGGGGGAGCTGTTTTTT. Translating it yields CASSALGTGVGLAGELFF.

The chain uses TRBV11-2 and TRBJ2-5; the match to TRBD1 covers 8 bases. CDR1 is SGHAT, CDR2 FQNNGV, per germline. The V gene end was trimmed by 3 bases and the J gene end by 4 bases; junction bases not matched to a gene: 7. CDR3 length: 15 residues. The CDR3 sequence: CASSFLTGGRETQYF. CDR3 bases: TGTGCCAGCAGCTTTCTTACAGGGGGAAGAGAGACCCAGTACTTC. Drawing the rest from reference TRBV11-2 and TRBJ2-5, the complete variable domain is EAGVAQSPRYKIIEKRQSVAFWCNPISGHATLYWYQQILGQGPKLLIQFQNNGVVDDSQLPKDRFSAERLKGVDSTLKIQPAKLEDSAVYLCASSFLTGGRETQYFGPGTRLLVL.

V is TRBV18 and J is TRBJ1-3; D unresolved. There are 13 residues in the CDR3. The V gene's germline CDR1 is KGHSH and CDR2 LQKENI. V lost 4 bases and J lost 4, with 8 bases in between. Here the CDR3 reads CASSRLEGNTIYF. DNA for the CDR3: TGTGCCAGCTCACGGCTCGAAGGAAACACCATATATTTT.

The chain combines TRBV25-1 with TRBJ1-2, with D hard to call. The CDR3 extends over 15 amino acids. From germline, CDR1 is MGHDK and CDR2 SYGVNS. V lost 4 bases and J lost 2, with 14 bases in between. Here the CDR3 reads CASSGFNLQNYGYTF. The DNA for the CDR3 is TGTGCCAGCAGTGGGTTCAACCTACAGAACTATGGCTACACCTTC.

The chain combines TRBV28 with TRBJ2-1; 10 bases match TRBD2. Germline trimming cut 7 bases from V and 4 bases from J; bases unmatched to any gene: 1. The CDR3 length is 13 residues. The germline CDR1 and CDR2 sequences are MDHEN and SYDVKM. The CDR3 loop is CASKLAGYNEQFF. The CDR3 DNA is TGTGCCAGCAAACTAGCGGGGTACAATGAGCAGTTCTTC. The complete variable domain, with remaining parts taken from reference TRBV28 and TRBJ2-1, reads DVKVTQSSRYLVKRTGEKVFLECVQDMDHENMFWYRQDPGLGLRLIYFSYDVKMKEKGDIPEGYSVSREKKERFSLILESASTNQTSMYLCASKLAGYNEQFFGPGTRLTVL.

The chain uses TRBV5-1 and TRBJ1-5; 7 nucleotides match TRBD1. This CDR3 is built from 15 residues. Germline V gene lookup returns CDR1 SGHRS and CDR2 YFSETQ. V dropped 4 bases and J dropped 3; count of bases not matched to a gene: 7. CDR3 bases: TGCGCCAGCAGCCGGGACAGCTCAACCAATCAGCCCCAGCATTTT. It codes for CASSRDSSTNQPQHF.

This sequence joins TRBV15 and TRBJ1-1; D not certain. V lost 0 bases and J lost 7, with 12 bases in between. The CDR3 sequence is 14 residues long. In germline, CDR1 is LNHNV, CDR2 YYDKDF (reference sequence). The CDR3 sequence: CATSRDVGAGEAFF. Here the CDR3 DNA reads TGTGCCACCAGCAGAGATGTGGGAGCGGGTGAAGCTTTCTTT.

CDR3 bases: TGTGCCAGCGCCAGGGATCGCTCTGGAAACACCATATATTTT. Its protein is CASARDRSGNTIYF. This chain connects TRBV6-5 to TRBJ1-3; D is perhaps TRBD1 (5 bases). Per the germline V gene, CDR1 is MNHEY and CDR2 is SVGAGI. Trimming removed 8 bases from V and 0 bases from J, with 11 bases in between. The CDR3 covers 14 residues.

This chain links TRBV11-2 with TRBJ2-3, with 9 bases that match TRBD2. Germline V lookup: CDR1 SGHAT, CDR2 FQNNGV. Trimming at V came to 2 bases and at J to 3 bases, leaving 9 bases not matched to a gene. The CDR3 totals 17 residues. As DNA, the CDR3 is TGTGCCAGCAGCTTAAGACTGGTTAGCGGGAGAACAGATACGCAGTATTTT. It is translated as CASSLRLVSGRTDTQYF.

The rearrangement joins TRBV6-5 to TRBJ1-2; 7 positions match TRBD1. In germline, CDR1 is MNHEY, CDR2 SVGAGI. This CDR3 contains 14 residues. V lost 4 bases to trimming and J lost 5 bases; unmatched junction nucleotides: 7. CDR3 amino acids: CASSSSPGGYGYTF. CDR3 nucleotide sequence: TGTGCCAGCAGTTCTTCCCCAGGGGGATATGGCTACACCTTC.

The chain is built from TRBV28 and TRBJ1-2, with 7 nucleotides matching TRBD1. Per the germline V gene, CDR1 is MDHEN and CDR2 is SYDVKM. The J segment lost 2 bases and the V segment lost 2 bases, leaving 11 bases of the junction unmatched. The CDR3 covers 17 residues. The CDR3 DNA sequence: TGTGCCAGCAGTTTAGCCGCCCCGACAGGGAGGAACTATGGCTACACCTTC. Protein product: CASSLAAPTGRNYGYTF.